What follows are 9 T cell receptor beta chains derived from one specimen sequenced in a study of shared clonotypes between healthy human individuals. TCRdb keeps only in-frame clones here, not all; method: immunoSEQ multiplex PCR. Found here are about 1 million clones, around 74% of them singletons; the top ten hold approximately 1.3%. Sequenced material: memory CD4+ T cells sorted from blood. Subset reported: CD45RA-negative fraction. Receptors were obtained from a man aged 18 to 30 in good health.

The rearrangement links TRBV6-1 to TRBJ1-2, with D possibly TRBD1 on 5 matching bases. Trimming stripped 5 bases from V and 4 bases from J, with 11 bases between. Germline values: CDR1 MNHNS, CDR2 SASEGT. This CDR3 is 13 amino acids long. This chain's CDR3 is CASSYGGSYGYTF. For the CDR3, the DNA is TGTGCCAGCAGTTATGGGGGGAGCTATGGCTACACCTTC.

The V gene is TRBV10-3, the J gene TRBJ2-3; 13 positions agree with TRBD2. J lost 6 bases, V lost 0 bases, and 12 bases had no gene match. CDR1 is ENHRY, CDR2 SYGVKD, per germline. The CDR3 spans 19 residues. Here the CDR3 reads CAISESKASTSGGRDTQYF. In DNA form, the CDR3 reads TGTGCCATCAGTGAGTCGAAAGCTTCGACTAGCGGGGGGCGGGATACGCAGTATTTT.

In the case of this clone: A much larger clone differs from this one at a single base, so this may be a read error. Additional DNA sequences in this sample encode the identical CDR3. CDR3 bases: TGCGCCAGCAGTGAATCCGGTTCCTACGAGCAGTACTTC. Protein: CASSESGSYEQYF. The chain is built from TRBV10-1 and TRBJ2-7; no clear D. Looked up from germline, CDR1 is WNHNN and CDR2 is SYGVQD (reference sequence). The CDR3 is 13 amino acids. V lost 3 bases and J lost 1, with 7 bases in between.

This sequence joins TRBV2 and TRBJ2-7; 9 bases match TRBD1. The V gene end was trimmed by 8 bases and the J gene end by 6 bases; junction bases not matched to a gene: 14. The germline V gene has CDR1 SNHLY and CDR2 FYNNEI. The CDR3 is 15 amino acids. CDR3 DNA: TGTGCCAGCGGTTTGGGCGGGACAGGGTCCCGCGAGCAGTACTTC. Protein sequence: CASGLGGTGSREQYF. Filled out from reference TRBV2 and TRBJ2-7, the complete variable domain reads EPEVTQTPSHQVTQMGQEVILRCVPISNHLYFYWYRQILGQKVEFLVSFYNNEISEKSEIFDDQFSVERPDGSNFTLKIRSTKLEDSAMYFCASGLGGTGSREQYFGPGTRLTVT.

As for this clone: The sample has other DNA sequences that encode this CDR3 too. The chain carries TRBV18 and TRBJ2-6; D call uncertain. The germline V gene has CDR1 KGHSH and CDR2 LQKENI. V gave up 2 bases and J gave up 1 base, with 0 bases separating them. The CDR3 extends over 13 amino acids. The CDR3 sequence is CASSPSGANVLTF. The CDR3 nucleotides read TGTGCCAGCTCACCATCTGGGGCCAACGTCCTGACTTTC.

Remarks on this clone: Other DNA sequences in this specimen translate into the identical CDR3. This rearrangement joins TRBV7-3 to TRBJ2-6; no clear D gene. Germline assignment: CDR1 SGHTA and CDR2 FQGTGA. This CDR3 spans 15 amino acids. V lost 4 bases, J lost 4 bases, and 11 bases lay in between. CDR3 DNA sequence: TGTGCCAGCAGCTCCCTTGGGTCAGGGGCCAACGTCCTGACTTTC. It is translated as CASSSLGSGANVLTF.

CDR3 in DNA: TGCGCCAGCAGTGAGTCTGCGGGACAGTTTAACGGGGAGCTGTTTTTT. This translates into CASSESAGQFNGELFF. The chain links TRBV10-1 to TRBJ2-2; D possibly corresponds to TRBD1 (7 bases). Trimming removed 0 bases from V and 7 bases from J, with 15 bases in between. Germline V gene sequence: CDR1 WNHNN, CDR2 SYGVQD (reference sequence). This CDR3 region has 16 residues.

The rearrangement joins TRBV5-5 to TRBJ2-7, with 7 bases that match TRBD2. CDR3 length: 19 residues. Losses at the gene ends were 0 bases for V and 3 bases for J; bases not matched to a gene: 18. The germline V gene encodes CDR1 SGHKS and CDR2 YYEKEE (reference sequence). The CDR3 is CASSLGWEPREGPYYEQYF. For the CDR3, the DNA is TGTGCCAGCAGCTTGGGTTGGGAGCCAAGGGAGGGACCGTACTACGAGCAGTACTTC.

V usage is TRBV6-5 and J usage is TRBJ1-2, with 8 nucleotides matching TRBD1. Germline V gene lookup returns CDR1 MNHEY and CDR2 SVGAGI. This CDR3 has 16 amino acids. V was pared by 0 bases and J by 4 bases, with 7 bases of the junction left unmatched. The CDR3 reads CASSYSDRDPSYGYTF. CDR3 in DNA: TGTGCCAGCAGTTACTCGGACAGGGACCCGAGCTATGGCTACACCTTC.